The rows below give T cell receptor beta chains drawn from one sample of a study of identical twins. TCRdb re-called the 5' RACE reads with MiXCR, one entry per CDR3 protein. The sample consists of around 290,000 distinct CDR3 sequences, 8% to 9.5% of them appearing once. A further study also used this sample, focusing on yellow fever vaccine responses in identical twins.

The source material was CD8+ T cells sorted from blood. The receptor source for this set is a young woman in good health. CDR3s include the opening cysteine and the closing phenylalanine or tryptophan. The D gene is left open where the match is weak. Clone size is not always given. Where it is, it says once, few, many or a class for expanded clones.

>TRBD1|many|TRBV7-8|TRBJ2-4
TGTGCCAGCAGCTTAGAGGAAGACAGGGGCTCCAAAAACATTCAGTACTTC
CASSLEEDRGSKNIQYF
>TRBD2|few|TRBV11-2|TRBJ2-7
TGTGCCAGCAGCCCCGGACTAGCGGGAGATATAGTTGGCTACGAGCAGTACTTC
CASSPGLAGDIVGYEQYF
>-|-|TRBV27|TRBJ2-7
TGTGCCAGCAGTCCCCTCCCGGGCCCCAGCTCCTACGAGCAGTACTTC
CASSPLPGPSSYEQYF
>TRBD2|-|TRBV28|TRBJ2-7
TGTGCCAGCTCTGGGACTAGCGGGAGGTATAGGTACGAGCAGTACTTC
CASSGTSGRYRYEQYF
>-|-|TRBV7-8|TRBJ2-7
TGTGCCAGTCAGGGGGGCGAGCAGTACTTC
CASQGGEQYF
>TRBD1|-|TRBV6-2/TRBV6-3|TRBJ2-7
TGTGCCAGCAGACCGGTCACGGGACAGACTTTCTCCTACGAGCAGTACTTC
CASRPVTGQTFSYEQYF
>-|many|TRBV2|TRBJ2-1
TGTGCCAGCACTACCGGGAGTCCCTACAATGAGCAGTTCTTC
CASTTGSPYNEQFF
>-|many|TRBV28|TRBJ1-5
TGTGCCAGCAGTTTCCGTGCGGCAGGCTACACTAGCAATCAGCCCCAGCATTTT
CASSFRAAGYTSNQPQHF
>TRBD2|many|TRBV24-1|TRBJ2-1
TGTGCCACCAGTGATCTGAGGGAGGGCGTGGATGAGCAGTTCTTC
CATSDLREGVDEQFF
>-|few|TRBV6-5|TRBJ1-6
TGTGCCAGCAGTTACCGACCGACCTATAATTCACCCCTCCACTTT
CASSYRPTYNSPLHF
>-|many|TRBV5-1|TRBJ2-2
TGCGCCAGCAGCTTGGGTCTACAGACCGGGGAGCTGTTTTTT
CASSLGLQTGELFF
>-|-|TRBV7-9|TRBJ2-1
TGTGCCAGCAGCTTAATCGGGGATGCCTACAATGAGCAGTTCTTC
CASSLIGDAYNEQFF
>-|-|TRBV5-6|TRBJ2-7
TGTGCCAGCAGCTTGGGACAGCAGTACGAGCAGTACTTC
CASSLGQQYEQYF
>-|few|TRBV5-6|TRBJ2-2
TGTGCCAGCAGCGGACTAGTGAGGGGGACCGGGGAGCTGTTTTTT
CASSGLVRGTGELFF
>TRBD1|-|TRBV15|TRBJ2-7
TGTGCCACCAGCAGAGGACGGGACAGCGATTCTAAGTACTTC
CATSRGRDSDSKYF
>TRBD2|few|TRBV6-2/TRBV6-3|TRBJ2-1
TGTGCCAGCAGGACTAGCGGGGGCAATGAGCAGTTCTTC
CASRTSGGNEQFF
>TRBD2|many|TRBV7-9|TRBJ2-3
TGTGCCAGCAGCCCTCGGCGGGGGGGCCTAGATACGCAGTATTTT
CASSPRRGGLDTQYF
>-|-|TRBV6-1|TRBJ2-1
TGTGCCAGCATGCGAGGGAATAATGAGCAGTTCTTC
CASMRGNNEQFF
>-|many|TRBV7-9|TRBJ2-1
TGTGCCAGCAGCTTAGCCCGACAGAAATACAATGAGCAGTTCTTC
CASSLARQKYNEQFF
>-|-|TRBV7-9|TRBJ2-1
TGTGCCAGCAGCTTAGACTCAGGGGACAATGAGCAGTTCTTC
CASSLDSGDNEQFF
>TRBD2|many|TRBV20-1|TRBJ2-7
TGCAGTGCAGAGGGGCGGGAGACCTCCTACGAGCAGTACTTC
CSAEGRETSYEQYF
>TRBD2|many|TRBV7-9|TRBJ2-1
TGTGCCAGCAGCTTGGGACTAGGAGACAATGAGCAGTTCTTC
CASSLGLGDNEQFF
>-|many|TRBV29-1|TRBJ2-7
TGCAGCGTTGAAGATTACAGTGCCGAGCAGTACTTC
CSVEDYSAEQYF
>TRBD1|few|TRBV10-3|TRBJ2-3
TGTGCCATCACCGACGGGGACAGTAGTACAGATACGCAGTATTTT
CAITDGDSSTDTQYF
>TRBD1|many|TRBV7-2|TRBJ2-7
TGTGCCAGCAGCCCGGGACAGAGATTTTACGAGCAGTACTTC
CASSPGQRFYEQYF
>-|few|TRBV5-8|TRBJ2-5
TGTGCCAGCAGCTTGTATGATTCGGAGACCCAGTACTTC
CASSLYDSETQYF
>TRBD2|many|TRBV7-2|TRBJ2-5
TGTGCCAGCAGCTGGATAGCGGGGGGGCCACAAGAGACCCAGTACTTC
CASSWIAGGPQETQYF
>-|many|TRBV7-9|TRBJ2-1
TGTGCCAGCCGAGCACTTGGGGGTAACGATGAGCAGTTCTTC
CASRALGGNDEQFF
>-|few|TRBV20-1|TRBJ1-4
TGCAGTGCCCGAGGTGGCAGGGAGAATGAAAAACTGTTTTTT
CSARGGRENEKLFF
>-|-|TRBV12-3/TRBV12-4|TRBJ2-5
TGTGCCAGCAGAGGGGGGTCCCAAGAGACCCAGTACTTC
CASRGGSQETQYF
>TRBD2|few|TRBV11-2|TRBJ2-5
TGTGCCAGCAGCTCGGCGACTAGCGGGAGTAGACCTGAGTGGGAGACCCAGTACTTC
CASSSATSGSRPEWETQYF
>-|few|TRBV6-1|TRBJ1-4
TGTGCCAGCAGAGTTATCTCTGATCATTATGAAAAACTGTTTTTT
CASRVISDHYEKLFF
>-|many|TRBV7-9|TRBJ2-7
TGTGCCAGCAGCGGGGGGTCGAACGAGCAGTACTTC
CASSGGSNEQYF
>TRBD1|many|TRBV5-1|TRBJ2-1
TGCGCCAGCAGCTATTCCAGGACAGGGGAATACAATGAGCAGTTCTTC
CASSYSRTGEYNEQFF
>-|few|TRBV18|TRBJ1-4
TGTGCCAGCTCACCAAACGCGGATCCCAATGAAAAACTGTTTTTT
CASSPNADPNEKLFF
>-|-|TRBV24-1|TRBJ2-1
TGTGCCGTCCGGAGGGACATCGATGGGGATGAGCAGTTCTTC
CAVRRDIDGDEQFF
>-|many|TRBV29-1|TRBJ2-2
TGCAGCGTTGAAGGTTACAGGGAGGCCGGGGAGCTGTTTTTT
CSVEGYREAGELFF
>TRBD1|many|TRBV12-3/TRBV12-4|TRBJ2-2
TGTGCCAGCACTGCCTCGGGACAGGGGGGCACCGGGGAGCTGTTTTTT
CASTASGQGGTGELFF
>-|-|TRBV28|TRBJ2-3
TGTGCCAGCAGTCCATCAGATACGCAGTATTTT
CASSPSDTQYF
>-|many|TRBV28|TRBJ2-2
TGTGCCAGCAGCCCATCGGGTTCAGGGGACCTCACCGGGGAGCTGTTTTTT
CASSPSGSGDLTGELFF
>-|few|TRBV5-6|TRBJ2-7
TGTGCCAGCAGCTCTTCAGGGATGAGCTACGAGCAGTACTTC
CASSSSGMSYEQYF
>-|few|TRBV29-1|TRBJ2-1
TGCAGCGTTGACTCACAGGGAGGGAATGAGCAGTTCTTC
CSVDSQGGNEQFF